Below, one T cell receptor beta chain is given with its context. This sample is drawn from a study of monozygotic twins with inflammatory bowel disease. CDR3 length: 14 amino acids. The germline V gene encodes CDR1 MGHDK and CDR2 SYGVNS. From the 5' RACE reads, TCRdb lists one entry per CDR3 protein and no DNA. The clone table shows fewer than 200,000 distinct CDR3 sequences, with the ten largest holding approximately 2.8%. This sequence joins TRBV25-1 and TRBJ2-7; the TRBD1 assignment by TCRdb is unverifiable without DNA. The sequencing sample was made of blood. This sequence originates from a human donor with ulcerative colitis or Crohn's disease, or a healthy co-twin of an affected twin (not recorded which). CDR3 residues: CASSDKPGNGEQYF.